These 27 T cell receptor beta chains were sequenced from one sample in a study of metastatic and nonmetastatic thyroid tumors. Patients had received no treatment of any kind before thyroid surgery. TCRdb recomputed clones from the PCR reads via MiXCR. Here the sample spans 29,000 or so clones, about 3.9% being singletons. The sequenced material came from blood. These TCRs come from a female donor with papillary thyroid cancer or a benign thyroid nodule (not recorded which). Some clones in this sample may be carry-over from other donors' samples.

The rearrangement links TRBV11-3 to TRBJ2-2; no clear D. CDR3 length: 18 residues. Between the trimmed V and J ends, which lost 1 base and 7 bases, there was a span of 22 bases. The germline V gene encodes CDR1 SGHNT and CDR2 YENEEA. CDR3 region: CASSLGSVKHGWVGELFF. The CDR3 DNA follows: TGTGCCAGCAGCTTAGGCAGCGTCAAACATGGATGGGTCGGGGAGCTGTTTTTT.

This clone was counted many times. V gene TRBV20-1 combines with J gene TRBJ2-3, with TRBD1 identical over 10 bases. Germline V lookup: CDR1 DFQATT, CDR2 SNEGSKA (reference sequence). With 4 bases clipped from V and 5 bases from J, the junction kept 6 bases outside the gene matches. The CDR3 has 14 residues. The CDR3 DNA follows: TGCAGTGCTAAAGGACAGGGGGAGATAGATACGCAGTATTTT. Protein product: CSAKGQGEIDTQYF.

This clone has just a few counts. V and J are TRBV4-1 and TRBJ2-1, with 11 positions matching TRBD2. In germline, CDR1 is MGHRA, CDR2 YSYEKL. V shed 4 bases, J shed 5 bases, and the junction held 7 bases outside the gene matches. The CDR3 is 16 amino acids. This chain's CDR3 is CASSRLLAGGHNEQFF. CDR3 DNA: TGCGCCAGCAGCCGACTCCTAGCGGGAGGCCACAATGAGCAGTTCTTC.

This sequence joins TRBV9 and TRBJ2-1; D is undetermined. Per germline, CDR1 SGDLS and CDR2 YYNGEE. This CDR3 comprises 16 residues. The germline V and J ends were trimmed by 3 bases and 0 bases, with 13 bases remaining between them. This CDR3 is CASSGSHTSSYNEQFF. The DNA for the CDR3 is TGTGCCAGCAGCGGCTCCCATACGAGCTCCTACAATGAGCAGTTCTTC. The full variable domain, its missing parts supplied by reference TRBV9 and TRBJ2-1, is DSGVTQTPKHLITATGQRVTLRCSPRSGDLSVYWYQQSLDQGLQFLIQYYNGEERAKGNILERFSAQQFPDLHSELNLSSLELGDSALYFCASSGSHTSSYNEQFFGPGTRLTVL.

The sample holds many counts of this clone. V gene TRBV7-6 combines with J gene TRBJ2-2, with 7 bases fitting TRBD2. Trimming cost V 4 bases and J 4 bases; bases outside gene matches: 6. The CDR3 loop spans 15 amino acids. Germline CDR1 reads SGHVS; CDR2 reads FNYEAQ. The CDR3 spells CASSSTSMVTGELFF. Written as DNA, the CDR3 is TGTGCCAGCAGCTCGACTAGCATGGTCACCGGGGAGCTGTTTTTT.

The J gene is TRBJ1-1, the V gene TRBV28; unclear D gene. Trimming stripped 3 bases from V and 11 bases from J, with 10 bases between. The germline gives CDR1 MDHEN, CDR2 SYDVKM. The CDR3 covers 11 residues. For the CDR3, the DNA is TGTGCCAGCAGTTTCTGGGTGTCGGCTTTCTTT. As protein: CASSFWVSAFF.

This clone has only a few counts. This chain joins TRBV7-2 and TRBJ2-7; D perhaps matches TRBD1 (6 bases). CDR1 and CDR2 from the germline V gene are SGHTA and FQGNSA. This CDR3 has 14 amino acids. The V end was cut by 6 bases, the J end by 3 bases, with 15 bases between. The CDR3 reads CASRVYREYYEQYF. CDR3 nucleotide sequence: TGTGCCAGCAGAGTCTACAGGGAGTACTACGAGCAGTACTTC. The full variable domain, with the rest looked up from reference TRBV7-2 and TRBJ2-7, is GAGVSQSPSNKVTEKGKDVELRCDPISGHTALYWYRQSLGQGLEFLIYFQGNSAPDKSGLPSDRFSAERTGGSVSTLTIQRTQQEDSAVYLCASRVYREYYEQYFGPGTRLTVT.

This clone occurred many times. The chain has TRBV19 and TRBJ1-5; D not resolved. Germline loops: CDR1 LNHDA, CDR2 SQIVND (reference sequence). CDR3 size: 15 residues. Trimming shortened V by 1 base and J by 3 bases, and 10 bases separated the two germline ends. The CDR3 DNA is TGTGCCAGTAGTATAGGGACGGCCTCCAATCAGCCCCAGCATTTT. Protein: CASSIGTASNQPQHF.

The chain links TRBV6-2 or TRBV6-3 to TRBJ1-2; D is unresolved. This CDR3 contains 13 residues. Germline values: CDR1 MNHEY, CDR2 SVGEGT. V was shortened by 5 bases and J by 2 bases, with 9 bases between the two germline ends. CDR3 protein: CASSQQENYGYTF. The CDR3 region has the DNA TGTGCCAGCAGTCAACAAGAAAACTATGGCTACACCTTC.

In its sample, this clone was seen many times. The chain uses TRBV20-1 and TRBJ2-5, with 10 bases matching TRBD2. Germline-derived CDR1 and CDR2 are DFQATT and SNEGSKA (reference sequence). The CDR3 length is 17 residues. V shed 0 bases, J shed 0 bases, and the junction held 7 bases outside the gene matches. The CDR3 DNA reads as TGCAGTGCTAGAGATCTTAGCGGGAGGTCGTACCAAGAGACCCAGTACTTC. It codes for CSARDLSGRSYQETQYF.

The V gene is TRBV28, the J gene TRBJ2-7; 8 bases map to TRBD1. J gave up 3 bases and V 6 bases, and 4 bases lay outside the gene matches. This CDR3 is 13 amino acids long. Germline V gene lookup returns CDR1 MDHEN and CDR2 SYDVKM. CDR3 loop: CASRNTGGYEQYF. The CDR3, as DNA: TGTGCCAGCAGGAATACAGGGGGCTACGAGCAGTACTTC.

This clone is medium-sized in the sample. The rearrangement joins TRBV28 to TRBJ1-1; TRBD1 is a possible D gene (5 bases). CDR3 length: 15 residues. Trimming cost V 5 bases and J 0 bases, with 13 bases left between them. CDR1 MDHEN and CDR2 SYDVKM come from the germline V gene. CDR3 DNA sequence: TGTGCCAGCAGTGGGACGGTCCGCATGAACACTGAAGCTTTCTTT. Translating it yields CASSGTVRMNTEAFF.

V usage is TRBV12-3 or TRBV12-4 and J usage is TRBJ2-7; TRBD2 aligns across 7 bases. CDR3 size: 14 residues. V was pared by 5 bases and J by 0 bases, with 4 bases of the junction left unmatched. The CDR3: CASSHSGPSYEQYF. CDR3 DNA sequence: TGTGCCAGCAGTCATAGCGGGCCCTCCTACGAGCAGTACTTC.

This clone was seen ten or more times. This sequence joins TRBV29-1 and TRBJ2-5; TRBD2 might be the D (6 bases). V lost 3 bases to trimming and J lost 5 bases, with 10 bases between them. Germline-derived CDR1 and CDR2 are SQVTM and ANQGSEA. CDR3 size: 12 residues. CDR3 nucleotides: TGCAGCGTTGAGGGTCGGGAGGAGACCCAGTACTTC. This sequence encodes CSVEGREETQYF.

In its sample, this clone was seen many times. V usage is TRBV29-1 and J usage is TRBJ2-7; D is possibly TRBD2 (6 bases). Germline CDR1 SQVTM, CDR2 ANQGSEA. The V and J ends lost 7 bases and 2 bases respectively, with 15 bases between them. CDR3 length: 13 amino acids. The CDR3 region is CSARSPGAYEQYF. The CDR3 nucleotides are TGCAGCGCCCGCTCTCCGGGGGCCTACGAGCAGTACTTC.

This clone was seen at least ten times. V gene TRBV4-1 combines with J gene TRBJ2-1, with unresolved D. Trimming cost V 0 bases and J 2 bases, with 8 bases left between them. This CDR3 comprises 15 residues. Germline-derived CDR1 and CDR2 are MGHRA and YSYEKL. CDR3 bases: TGCGCCAGCAGCCAAGAACTGACCCCCTACAATGAGCAGTTCTTC. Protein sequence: CASSQELTPYNEQFF.

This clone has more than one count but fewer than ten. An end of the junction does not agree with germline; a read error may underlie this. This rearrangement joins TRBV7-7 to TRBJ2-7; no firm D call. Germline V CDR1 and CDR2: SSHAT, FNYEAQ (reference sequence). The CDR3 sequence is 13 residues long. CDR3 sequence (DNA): TGTGCTAGCAGCTCGACCAGAGGAAGGGAGCAGTACTTC. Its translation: CASSSTRGREQYF.

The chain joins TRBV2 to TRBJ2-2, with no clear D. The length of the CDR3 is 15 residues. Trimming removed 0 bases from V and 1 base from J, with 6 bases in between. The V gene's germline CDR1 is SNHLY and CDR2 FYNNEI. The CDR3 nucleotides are TGTGCCAGCAGTGAAGCGGGTAGGAACACCGGGGAGCTGTTTTTT. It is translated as CASSEAGRNTGELFF.

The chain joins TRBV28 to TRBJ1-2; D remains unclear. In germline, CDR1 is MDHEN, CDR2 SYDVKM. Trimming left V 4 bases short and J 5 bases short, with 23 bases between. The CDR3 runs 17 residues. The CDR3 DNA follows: TGTGCCAGCAGTTCTCTCGGCTCGGAGGGAAGAGGGTATGGCTACACCTTC. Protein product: CASSSLGSEGRGYGYTF.

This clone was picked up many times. The CDR3 DNA is TGTGCCAGTAGTATCAACACCGGGGAGCTGTTTTTT. It translates to CASSINTGELFF. This chain joins TRBV19 and TRBJ2-2, with D unresolved. V lost 3 bases to trimming and J lost 2 bases, with 1 base between them. In germline, CDR1 is LNHDA, CDR2 SQIVND (reference sequence). This CDR3 contains 12 residues.

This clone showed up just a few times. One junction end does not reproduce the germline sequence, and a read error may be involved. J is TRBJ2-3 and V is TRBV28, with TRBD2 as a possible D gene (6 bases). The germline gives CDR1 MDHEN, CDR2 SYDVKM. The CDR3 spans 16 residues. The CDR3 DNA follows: TGTGCCAGTAGTTTATGGGCCATGGCGGAGGGGGATACGCAGTATTTT. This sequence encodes CASSLWAMAEGDTQYF.

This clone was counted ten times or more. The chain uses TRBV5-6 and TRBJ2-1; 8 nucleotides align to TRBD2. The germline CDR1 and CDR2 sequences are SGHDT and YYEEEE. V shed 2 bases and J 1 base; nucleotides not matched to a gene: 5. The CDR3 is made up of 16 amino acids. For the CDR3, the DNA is TGTGCCAGCAGCTTCCCTAGCGGGCTTTCCTACAATGAGCAGTTCTTC. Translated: CASSFPSGLSYNEQFF.

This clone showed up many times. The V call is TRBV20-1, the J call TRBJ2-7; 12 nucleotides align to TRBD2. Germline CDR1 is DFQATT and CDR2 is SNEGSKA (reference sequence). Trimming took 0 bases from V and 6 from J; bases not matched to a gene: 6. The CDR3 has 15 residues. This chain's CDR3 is CSAREWGLAGSEQYF. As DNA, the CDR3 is TGCAGTGCTAGAGAGTGGGGACTAGCGGGTTCCGAGCAGTACTTC.

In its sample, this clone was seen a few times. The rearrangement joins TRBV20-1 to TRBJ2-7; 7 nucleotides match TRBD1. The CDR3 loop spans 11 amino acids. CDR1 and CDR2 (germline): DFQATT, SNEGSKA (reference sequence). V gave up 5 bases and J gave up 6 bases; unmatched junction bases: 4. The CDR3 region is CSASRTGEQYF. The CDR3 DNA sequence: TGCAGTGCTTCTAGGACAGGCGAGCAGTACTTC.

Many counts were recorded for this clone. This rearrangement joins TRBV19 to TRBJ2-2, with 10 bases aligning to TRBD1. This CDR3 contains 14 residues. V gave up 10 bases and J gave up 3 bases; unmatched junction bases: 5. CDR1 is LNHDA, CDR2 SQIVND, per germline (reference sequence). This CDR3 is CATMDRGDTGELFF. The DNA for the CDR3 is TGTGCCACTATGGACAGGGGGGACACCGGGGAGCTGTTTTTT.

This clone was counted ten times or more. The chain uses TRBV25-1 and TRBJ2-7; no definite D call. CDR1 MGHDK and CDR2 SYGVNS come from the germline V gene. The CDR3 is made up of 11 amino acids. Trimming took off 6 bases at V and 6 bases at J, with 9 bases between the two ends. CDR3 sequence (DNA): TGTGCCAGCAGCTATGGGGTCGAGCAGTACTTC. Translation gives CASSYGVEQYF.

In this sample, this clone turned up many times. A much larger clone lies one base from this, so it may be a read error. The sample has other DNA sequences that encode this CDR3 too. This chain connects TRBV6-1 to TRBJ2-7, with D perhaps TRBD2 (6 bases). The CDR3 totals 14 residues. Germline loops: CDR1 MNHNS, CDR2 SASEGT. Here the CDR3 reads CATTISGNLYEQYF. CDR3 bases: TGCGCCACCACAATTAGCGGCAACCTCTACGAGCAGTACTTC.